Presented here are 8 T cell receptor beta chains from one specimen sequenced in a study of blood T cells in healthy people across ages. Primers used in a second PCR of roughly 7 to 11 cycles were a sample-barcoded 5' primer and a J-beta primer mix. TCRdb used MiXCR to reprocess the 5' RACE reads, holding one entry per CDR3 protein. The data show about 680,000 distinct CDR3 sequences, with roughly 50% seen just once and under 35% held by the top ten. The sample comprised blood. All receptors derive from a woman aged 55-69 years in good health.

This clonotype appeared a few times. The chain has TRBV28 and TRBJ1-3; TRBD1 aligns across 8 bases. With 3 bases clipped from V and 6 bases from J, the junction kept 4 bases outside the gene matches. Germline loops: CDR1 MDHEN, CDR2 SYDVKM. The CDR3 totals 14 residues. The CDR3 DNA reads TGTGCCAGCAGTTTCAGGGGGCACGTAAACACCATATATTTT. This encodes CASSFRGHVNTIYF.

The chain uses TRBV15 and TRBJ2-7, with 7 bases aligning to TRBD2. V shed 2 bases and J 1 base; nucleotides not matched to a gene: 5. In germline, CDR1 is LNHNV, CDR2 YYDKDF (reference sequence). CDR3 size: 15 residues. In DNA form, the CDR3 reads TGTGCCACCAGCAGATTTAGCGGGCCATCCTACGAGCAGTACTTC. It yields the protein CATSRFSGPSYEQYF.

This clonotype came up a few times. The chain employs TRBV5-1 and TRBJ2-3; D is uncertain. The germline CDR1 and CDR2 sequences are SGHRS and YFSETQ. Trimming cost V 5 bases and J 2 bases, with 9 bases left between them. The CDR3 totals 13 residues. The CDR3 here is CASRRPPTDTQYF. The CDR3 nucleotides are TGCGCCAGCAGACGACCACCCACAGATACGCAGTATTTT.

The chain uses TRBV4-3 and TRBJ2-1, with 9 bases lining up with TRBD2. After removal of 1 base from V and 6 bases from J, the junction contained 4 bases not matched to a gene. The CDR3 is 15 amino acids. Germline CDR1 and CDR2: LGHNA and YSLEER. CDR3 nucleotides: TGCGCCAGCAGCCAAGGCGGGAGGGCCTTCAATGAGCAGTTCTTC. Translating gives CASSQGGRAFNEQFF.

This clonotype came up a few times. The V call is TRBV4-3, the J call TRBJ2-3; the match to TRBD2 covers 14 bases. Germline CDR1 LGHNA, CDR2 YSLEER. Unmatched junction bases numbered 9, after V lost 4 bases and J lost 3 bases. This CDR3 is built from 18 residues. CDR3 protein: CASSLTPTSGRDTDTQYF. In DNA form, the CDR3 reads TGCGCCAGCAGCCTTACTCCGACTAGCGGGAGGGATACAGATACGCAGTATTTT.

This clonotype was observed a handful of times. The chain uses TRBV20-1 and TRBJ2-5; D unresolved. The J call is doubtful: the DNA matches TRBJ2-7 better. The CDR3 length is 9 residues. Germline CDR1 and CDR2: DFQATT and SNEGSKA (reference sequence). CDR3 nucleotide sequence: TGCAGCCACGTATACGAGCAGTACTTC. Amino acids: CSHVYEQYF.

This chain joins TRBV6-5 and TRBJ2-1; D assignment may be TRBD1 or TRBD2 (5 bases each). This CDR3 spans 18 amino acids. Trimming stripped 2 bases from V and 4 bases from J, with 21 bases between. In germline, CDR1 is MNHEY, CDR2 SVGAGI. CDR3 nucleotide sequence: TGTGCCAGCAGTTACGGAAATTGGGGACGGAGAGTATACAATGAGCAGTTCTTC. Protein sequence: CASSYGNWGRRVYNEQFF.

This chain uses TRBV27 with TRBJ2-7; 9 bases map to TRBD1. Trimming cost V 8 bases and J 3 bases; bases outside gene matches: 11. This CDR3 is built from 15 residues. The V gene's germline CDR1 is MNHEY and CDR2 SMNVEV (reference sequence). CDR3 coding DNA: TGTGCCAGCTCCTGGACGGGGACAGGGTTCTACGAGCAGTACTTC. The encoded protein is CASSWTGTGFYEQYF.